The rows below give T cell receptor beta chains drawn from one sample of a study of cytomegalovirus exposure and HLA in healthy donors. Produced via immunoSEQ multiplex PCR; TCRdb's table is partial and in-frame only. Here the sample spans about 120,000 clones, around 77% being singletons. What was sequenced was PBMCs. Receptor source: a man aged 18-30 years in good health and CMV-seropositive. The CDR3 runs from the conserved cysteine through the conserved F or W. The D gene is left open where the match is weak. Expanded clones are given a class, and other clones once, few, many or no size at all.

size	V	D	J	CDR3	DNA
-	TRBV2	TRBD2	TRBJ2-3	CASQGASGRLSTDTQYF	TGTGCCAGTCAGGGGGCTAGCGGGAGATTGTCGACAGATACGCAGTATTTT
-	TRBV9	TRBD1	TRBJ2-3	CASSRTGTGDGDTQYF	TGTGCCAGCAGCAGAACCGGGACAGGGGACGGGGATACGCAGTATTTT
-	TRBV28	-	TRBJ1-1	CASRSSPGGMNTEAFF	TGTGCCAGCAGATCGTCCCCCGGAGGGATGAACACTGAAGCTTTCTTT
-	TRBV5-1	TRBD2	TRBJ2-7	CASKTGTSGTYEQYF	TGCGCCAGCAAGACCGGGACTAGCGGGACCTACGAGCAGTACTTC
-	TRBV12-5	TRBD1	TRBJ1-4	CASGGQSSEKLFF	TGTGCTAGTGGGGGACAGAGTAGTGAAAAACTGTTTTTT
-	TRBV28	-	TRBJ1-1	CASSLGGGTEAFF	TGTGCCAGCAGTCTTGGGGGGGGCACTGAAGCTTTCTTT
-	TRBV21-1	-	TRBJ2-7	CASSPRGQATYEQYF	TGTGCCAGCAGCCCACGGGGACAGGCGACCTACGAGCAGTACTTC
-	TRBV30	TRBD2	TRBJ2-7	CAWSGDYNYEQYF	TGTGCCTGGAGCGGGGACTATAATTACGAGCAGTACTTC
-	TRBV27	-	TRBJ2-7	CASSLSRASGAYEQYF	TGTGCCAGCAGTTTATCCCGAGCTTCGGGAGCCTACGAGCAGTACTTC
-	TRBV29-1	TRBD2	TRBJ2-1	CSGEGGGAGGMYNEQFF	TGCAGCGGTGAGGGAGGGGGAGCGGGAGGTATGTACAATGAGCAGTTCTTC
-	TRBV5-1	-	TRBJ2-1	CASSSGSYNEQFF	TGCGCCAGCAGCTCAGGCTCCTACAATGAGCAGTTCTTC
-	TRBV7-9	-	TRBJ1-1	CASSPRDLNTEAFF	TGTGCCAGCAGCCCCCGGGATCTGAACACTGAAGCTTTCTTT
-	TRBV6-1	-	TRBJ1-1	CASSLRTANTEAFF	TGTGCCAGCAGCCTCCGGACAGCCAACACTGAAGCTTTCTTT
-	TRBV29-1	TRBD2	TRBJ2-5	CSVGASGSSETQYF	TGCAGCGTTGGTGCTAGCGGGAGCTCAGAGACCCAGTACTTC
-	TRBV6-4	-	TRBJ1-2	CASSTDASNYGYTF	TGTGCCAGCAGTACAGATGCTTCTAACTATGGCTACACCTTC
few	TRBV18	TRBD1	TRBJ1-4	CASFGQGARDEKLFF	TGTGCCAGCTTCGGACAGGGGGCACGGGATGAAAAACTGTTTTTT
-	TRBV27	TRBD2	TRBJ2-7	CASNPGTSGYEQYF	TGTGCCAGCAATCCCGGGACTAGCGGGTACGAGCAGTACTTC
-	TRBV6-5	-	TRBJ1-2	CASSYQNRRTDGYTF	TGTGCCAGCAGTTACCAAAATCGGAGGACAGATGGCTACACCTTC
-	TRBV7-9	TRBD2	TRBJ2-1	CASSLEVLAGGPGNEQFF	TGTGCCAGCAGCTTAGAAGTACTAGCGGGAGGGCCGGGCAATGAGCAGTTCTTC
-	TRBV10-3	TRBD1	TRBJ1-2	CATGTGGYLNYGYTF	TGTGCCACGGGGACAGGGGGCTACCTTAACTATGGCTACACCTTC
once	TRBV21-1	-	TRBJ2-7	CASGRGSGGGFYEQYF	TGTGCCAGCGGGCGGGGGAGTGGCGGGGGATTCTACGAGCAGTACTTC
-	TRBV6-5	-	TRBJ1-2	CASSSSADYGYTF	TGTGCCAGCAGTTCCTCGGCAGACTATGGCTACACCTTC
-	TRBV28	TRBD1	TRBJ1-5	CASSPLTGRVQPQHF	TGTGCCAGCAGTCCTCTGACAGGGCGCGTTCAGCCCCAGCATTTT
once	TRBV4-1	-	TRBJ1-6	CASSLDRYNSPLHF	TGCGCCAGCAGCCTAGATCGGTATAATTCACCCCTCCACTTT
-	TRBV28	TRBD2	TRBJ2-1	CASSLNSGGASYNEQFF	TGTGCCAGCAGTTTGAATAGCGGGGGGGCCTCCTACAATGAGCAGTTCTTC
-	TRBV18	TRBD2	TRBJ2-1	CASSPRLASYNEQFF	TGTGCCAGCTCACCAAGACTAGCGTCTTACAATGAGCAGTTCTTC
-	TRBV7-6	-	TRBJ2-5	CASSSIQKGEQYF	TGTGCCAGCAGCTCGATACAAAAGGGAGAGCAGTACTTC
-	TRBV19	TRBD2	TRBJ2-3	CASRMTSGRRSDTQYF	TGTGCCAGTAGGATGACTAGCGGGAGGAGATCAGATACGCAGTATTTT